The 26 T cell receptor beta chains listed next were all sequenced from one sample in a study of cytomegalovirus exposure and HLA in healthy donors. The study ran its PCR with 60 Vbeta and 13 Jbeta primers. Repertoires were generated with immunoSEQ multiplex PCR, while TCRdb's copy carries only in-frame clones and drops some. The sample shows about 140,000 clones, over 60% of them seen only once. Specimen: PBMCs. These receptor sequences come from a woman aged 55-69 years in good health and CMV-seronegative.

Remarks on this clone: The germline gene is not matched at one end of the junction; a read error may be the cause. The rearrangement links TRBV7-6 to TRBJ2-3; 7 bases agree with TRBD1. The CDR3 is 14 amino acids. The germline V gene encodes CDR1 SGHVS and CDR2 FNYEAQ. CDR3 region: CASTLGGTPDTQYF. The DNA of the CDR3 is TGTGCCAGCACCTTAGGGGGCACACCGGATACGCAGTATTTT. Using reference TRBV7-6 and TRBJ2-3 for the parts outside the CDR3, the full variable domain is GAGVSQSPRYKVTKRGQDVALRCDPISGHVSLYWYRQALGQGPEFLTYFNYEAQQDKSGLPNDRFSAERPEGSISTLTIQRTEQRDSAMYRCASTLGGTPDTQYFGPGTRLTVL.

This clone was seen a few times. This chain uses TRBV5-1 with TRBJ2-4, with 8 bases that match TRBD2. Per germline, CDR1 SGHRS and CDR2 YFSETQ. V was clipped by 4 bases and J by 9 bases; unmatched bases: 18. The CDR3 contains 17 residues. CDR3 in DNA: TGCGCCAGCAGCGCTCGGACTAGCAGACCCGGGTTGGGCATTCAGTACTTC. Its protein product is CASSARTSRPGLGIQYF.

This clone was seen only a few times. The V and J genes are TRBV5-8 and TRBJ2-3, with 8 bases fitting TRBD2. The CDR3 runs to 16 residues. Germline CDR1 SGHTS, CDR2 YDEGEE. V was pared by 0 bases and J by 2 bases, with 5 bases of the junction left unmatched. CDR3 loop: CASSLGVAGSTDTQYF. CDR3 bases: TGTGCCAGCAGCTTGGGGGTAGCGGGATCCACAGATACGCAGTATTTT.

The chain couples TRBV9 to TRBJ1-6; 8 bases are a match to TRBD1. Germline CDR1 and CDR2: SGDLS and YYNGEE. V was clipped by 3 bases and J by 5 bases; unmatched bases: 4. The CDR3 is 15 residues long. In DNA form, the CDR3 reads TGTGCCAGCAGCGGCTCGACAGGGGATAATTCACCCCTCCACTTT. This gives the protein CASSGSTGDNSPLHF. The entire variable domain, with the rest obtained from reference TRBV9 and TRBJ1-6, is as follows: DSGVTQTPKHLITATGQRVTLRCSPRSGDLSVYWYQQSLDQGLQFLIQYYNGEERAKGNILERFSAQQFPDLHSELNLSSLELGDSALYFCASSGSTGDNSPLHFGNGTRLTVT.

This clone has only a few counts. The chain recombines TRBV11-2 with TRBJ1-5; D is ambiguous. V lost 3 bases, J lost 5 bases, and 8 bases lay in between. The germline CDR1 and CDR2 sequences are SGHAT and FQNNGV. The CDR3 length is 13 residues. CDR3 loop: CASSFDPDQPQHF. CDR3 DNA: TGTGCCAGCAGCTTCGATCCAGATCAGCCCCAGCATTTT.

With regard to this clone: Other nucleotide sequences in the sample specify the same CDR3. The chain is built from TRBV18 and TRBJ2-7; 7 nucleotides match TRBD2. Trimming cost V 2 bases and J 2 bases; bases outside gene matches: 3. The CDR3 has 14 amino acids. The germline V gene has CDR1 KGHSH and CDR2 LQKENI. The CDR3 DNA follows: TGTGCCAGCTCACCAGGGGGGGGACCCTACGAGCAGTACTTC. This sequence encodes CASSPGGGPYEQYF.

A few counts support this clone. CDR3 sequence reads: CASSLSLLAVKETQYF. The DNA for the CDR3 is TGTGCCAGCAGCTTATCGCTTCTAGCGGTGAAAGAGACCCAGTACTTC. The chain recombines TRBV7-9 with TRBJ2-5, with TRBD2 identical over 7 bases. With V trimmed by 2 bases and J by 3 bases, 9 bases remained unmatched. This CDR3 comprises 16 residues. CDR1 and CDR2 from the germline V gene are SEHNR and FQNEAQ (reference sequence).

The V call is TRBV28, the J call TRBJ2-1; TRBD2 matches 12 bases. J lost 4 bases, V lost 1 base, and 5 bases had no gene match. This CDR3 is 17 amino acids long. Germline V lookup: CDR1 MDHEN, CDR2 SYDVKM. Written as DNA, the CDR3 is TGTGCCAGCAGTTTATTGACTAGCGGGAGCTTTTACAATGAGCAGTTCTTC. The encoded protein is CASSLLTSGSFYNEQFF.

This clone was seen a single time. V gene TRBV2 combines with J gene TRBJ2-2, with 10 nucleotides matching TRBD1. With 4 bases clipped from V and 7 bases from J, the junction kept 6 bases outside the gene matches. CDR1 and CDR2 (germline): SNHLY, FYNNEI. The CDR3 spans 15 residues. The chain's CDR3 is CASSGQGATGGELFF. Here the CDR3 DNA reads TGTGCCAGCAGTGGACAGGGGGCGACGGGCGGGGAGCTGTTTTTT.

The gene calls are TRBV6-5 and TRBJ1-1; a weak D match, TRBD1 (6 bases). Germline CDR1 and CDR2: MNHEY and SVGAGI. CDR3 length equals 13 residues. Trimming removed 5 bases at V and 2 bases at J, with 9 bases between. The CDR3 region is CASSQTGNTEAFF. The CDR3 region has the DNA TGTGCCAGCAGTCAGACAGGTAACACTGAAGCTTTCTTT.

This rearrangement joins TRBV7-9 to TRBJ1-1, with D tentatively TRBD1 (5 bases). There are 14 residues in the CDR3. In germline, CDR1 is SEHNR, CDR2 FQNEAQ (reference sequence). V was clipped by 3 bases and J by 2 bases, with 10 bases between them. Here the CDR3 reads CASSFHGGNTEAFF. The CDR3 nucleotides are TGTGCCAGCAGCTTTCACGGGGGTAACACTGAAGCTTTCTTT.

The rearrangement uses TRBV11-2 and TRBJ1-2; D not resolved. The V end was cut by 1 base, the J end by 0 bases, with 3 bases between. The CDR3 covers 13 residues. Germline loops: CDR1 SGHAT, CDR2 FQNNGV. CDR3 in DNA: TGTGCCAGCAGCTTAGCTGCTAACTATGGCTACACCTTC. As protein: CASSLAANYGYTF.

This chain joins TRBV27 and TRBJ1-5; D is unresolved. This CDR3 has 14 residues. The V gene lost 4 bases and the J gene lost 0 bases, with 7 bases spanning the gap. The germline V gene encodes CDR1 MNHEY and CDR2 SMNVEV (reference sequence). This CDR3 reads CASSSGYSNQPQHF. In DNA form, the CDR3 reads TGTGCCAGCAGTTCGGGGTATAGCAATCAGCCCCAGCATTTT.

This chain connects TRBV5-1 to TRBJ1-2; possibly TRBD1 for D (6 bases). The CDR3 totals 14 residues. The germline V gene has CDR1 SGHRS and CDR2 YFSETQ. The V and J ends lost 4 bases and 6 bases respectively, with 16 bases between them. CDR3 in DNA: TGCGCCAGCAGCGCTAAGACAGGCAATAATGGCTACACCTTC. It is translated as CASSAKTGNNGYTF.

This clone was seen repeatedly, ten times or more. The rearrangement uses TRBV4-2 and TRBJ1-3, with D tentatively TRBD1 (5 bases). Trimming removed 0 bases at V and 0 bases at J, with 24 bases between. CDR3 length: 21 residues. Germline V gene lookup returns CDR1 LGHNA and CDR2 YNFKEQ. As DNA, the CDR3 is TGTGCCAGCAGCCAAGAACAGGTGGGGGGAGGACGGCTGAGCTCTGGAAACACCATATATTTT. This encodes CASSQEQVGGGRLSSGNTIYF.

This clone was counted once. The chain couples TRBV7-3 to TRBJ2-2; TRBD2 aligns across 7 bases. This CDR3 is built from 16 residues. The junction had 7 bases not matched to a gene; V was cut back by 2 bases and J by 4 bases. Germline CDR1 SGHTA, CDR2 FQGTGA. The CDR3 nucleotides read TGTGCCAGCAGCTTACTACTAGCGCGGGGCACCGGGGAGCTGTTTTTT. The encoded protein is CASSLLLARGTGELFF.

The gene calls are TRBV5-1 and TRBJ2-3; D is perhaps TRBD1 (7 bases). CDR1 is SGHRS, CDR2 YFSETQ, per germline. V dropped 4 bases and J dropped 0 bases, with 12 bases sitting between them. This CDR3 is 15 amino acids long. CDR3 in amino acids: CASSLRGASTDTQYF. The CDR3 DNA is TGCGCCAGCAGCCTCAGGGGGGCTAGCACAGATACGCAGTATTTT.

This clone was counted only a few times. The rearrangement joins TRBV19 to TRBJ1-2, with D maybe TRBD1 (5 bases). The CDR3 totals 15 residues. Looked up from germline, CDR1 is LNHDA and CDR2 is SQIVND (reference sequence). Deletions cut 8 bases from V and 0 bases from J, with 16 bases between. CDR3 in DNA: TGTGCCAGTCAATGGTCGACAGCCTCTAACTATGGCTACACCTTC. Translated: CASQWSTASNYGYTF.

As concerns this clone: The junction departs from germline at one end; a sequencing error may be responsible. The CDR3 spells CASGLAASYNEQFF. The CDR3 coding sequence is TGTGCCAGCGGCTTAGCGGCCTCCTACAATGAGCAGTTCTTC. The V and J genes are TRBV7-2 and TRBJ2-1, with D possibly TRBD2 on 6 matching bases. CDR3 length: 14 amino acids. Germline values: CDR1 SGHTA, CDR2 FQGNSA.

V and J are TRBV7-2 and TRBJ2-1; 9 bases agree with TRBD2. Germline V gives CDR1 SGHTA, CDR2 FQGNSA. Unmatched junction bases numbered 10, after V lost 1 base and J lost 6 bases. The CDR3 has 17 residues. The CDR3 reads CASSLGAAAGGSNEQFF. Here the CDR3 DNA reads TGTGCCAGCAGCTTAGGAGCCGCGGCGGGGGGGAGCAATGAGCAGTTCTTC.

With respect to this clone: The junction does not match germline at one end; this may be a read error. The chain recombines TRBV7-9 with TRBJ1-1; no firm D call. The germline gives CDR1 SEHNR, CDR2 FQNEAQ (reference sequence). This CDR3 has 13 amino acids. The CDR3 loop is CSSSLSGNTEAFF. The CDR3 DNA reads as TGTTCCAGCAGCTTATCCGGGAACACTGAAGCTTTCTTT.

This clone was counted a single time. The chain is built from TRBV6-1 and TRBJ1-1; TRBD1 agrees at 8 bases. The V segment lost 11 bases and the J segment 0 bases; nucleotides outside the gene matches: 5. The germline CDR1 and CDR2 sequences are MNHNS and SASEGT. The CDR3 is made up of 13 amino acids. CDR3 amino acids: CASQGQVNTEAFF. DNA of the CDR3: TGTGCCTCCCAGGGACAGGTGAACACTGAAGCTTTCTTT.

The genes are TRBV2 and TRBJ2-7; D remains unclear. CDR1 is SNHLY and CDR2 is FYNNEI in the germline V gene. This CDR3 comprises 12 residues. Trimming removed 6 bases at V and 2 bases at J, with 8 bases between. The CDR3 here is CASRRATYEQYF. The CDR3 coding sequence is TGTGCCAGCAGACGAGCTACCTACGAGCAGTACTTC.

The chain is built from TRBV2 and TRBJ2-5; 7 bases fit TRBD2. CDR1 and CDR2 (germline): SNHLY, FYNNEI. Germline trimming cut 0 bases from V and 1 base from J; bases unmatched to any gene: 8. The CDR3 is 17 residues long. The CDR3 coding sequence is TGTGCCAGCAGTGAAGCGCCCCCGCTAGCGGCCCAAGAGACCCAGTACTTC. Protein sequence: CASSEAPPLAAQETQYF. Filled out from reference TRBV2 and TRBJ2-5, the complete variable domain reads EPEVTQTPSHQVTQMGQEVILRCVPISNHLYFYWYRQILGQKVEFLVSFYNNEISEKSEIFDDQFSVERPDGSNFTLKIRSTKLEDSAMYFCASSEAPPLAAQETQYFGPGTRLLVL.

This clone was seen more than once but under ten times. The chain links TRBV10-3 to TRBJ2-7; 14 positions match TRBD2. The germline gives CDR1 ENHRY, CDR2 SYGVKD. The CDR3 has 13 amino acids. The junction had 0 bases not matched to a gene; V was cut back by 4 bases and J by 7 bases. In nucleotides, the CDR3 is TGTGCCATCAGTGGGACTAGCGGGGGGGAGCAGTACTTC. As protein: CAISGTSGGEQYF.

The chain is built from TRBV6-1 and TRBJ2-3; 9 bases match TRBD1. V trimming: 5 bases; J trimming: 2 bases; junction bases outside the gene matches: 5. Germline CDR1 reads MNHNS; CDR2 reads SASEGT. This CDR3 is built from 15 residues. This CDR3 is CASSLGTGHTDTQYF. For the CDR3, the DNA is TGTGCCAGCAGTCTCGGGACAGGGCACACAGATACGCAGTATTTT.